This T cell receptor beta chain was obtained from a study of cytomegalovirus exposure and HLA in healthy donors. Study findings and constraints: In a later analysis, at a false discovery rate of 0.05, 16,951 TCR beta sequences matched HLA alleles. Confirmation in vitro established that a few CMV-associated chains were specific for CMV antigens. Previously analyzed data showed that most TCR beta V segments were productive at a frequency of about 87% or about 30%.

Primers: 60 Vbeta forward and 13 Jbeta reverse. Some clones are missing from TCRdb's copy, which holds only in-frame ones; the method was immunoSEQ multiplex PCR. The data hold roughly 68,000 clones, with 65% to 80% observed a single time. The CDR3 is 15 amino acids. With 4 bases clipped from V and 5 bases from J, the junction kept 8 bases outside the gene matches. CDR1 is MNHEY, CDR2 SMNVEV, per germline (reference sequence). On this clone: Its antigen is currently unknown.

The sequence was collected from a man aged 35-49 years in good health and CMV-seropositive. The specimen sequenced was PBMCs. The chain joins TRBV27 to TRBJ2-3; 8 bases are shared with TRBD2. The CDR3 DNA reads TGTGCCAGCAGTTCTGTCGGGGGGGCGAGAGATACGCAGTATTTT. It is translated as CASSSVGGARDTQYF.